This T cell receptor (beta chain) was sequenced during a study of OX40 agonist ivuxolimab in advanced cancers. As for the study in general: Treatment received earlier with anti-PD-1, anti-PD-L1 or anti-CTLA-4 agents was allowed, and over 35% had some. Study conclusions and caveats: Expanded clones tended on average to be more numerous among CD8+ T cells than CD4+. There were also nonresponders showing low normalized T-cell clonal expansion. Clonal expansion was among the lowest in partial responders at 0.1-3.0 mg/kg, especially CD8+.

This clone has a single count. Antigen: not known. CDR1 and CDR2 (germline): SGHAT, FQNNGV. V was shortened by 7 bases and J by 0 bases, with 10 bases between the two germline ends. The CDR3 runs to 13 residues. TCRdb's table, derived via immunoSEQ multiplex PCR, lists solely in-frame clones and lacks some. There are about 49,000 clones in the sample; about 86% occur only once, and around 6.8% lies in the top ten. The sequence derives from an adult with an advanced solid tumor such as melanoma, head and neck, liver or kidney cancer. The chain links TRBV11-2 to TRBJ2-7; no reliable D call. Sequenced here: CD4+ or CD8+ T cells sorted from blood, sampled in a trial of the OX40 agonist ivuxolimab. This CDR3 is CASTPDGSYEQYF. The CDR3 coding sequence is TGTGCCAGCACCCCTGATGGCTCCTACGAGCAGTACTTC.